What follows is one TCR beta chain and its context. These data come from a study of CD8 T cells in Susac syndrome. With random hexamers, reverse transcription was performed on about 0.45 to 1 ug of RNA. TCRdb recomputed calls from the immunoSEQ multiplex PCR reads with MiXCR, one row per CDR3 protein. The sample lists approximately 220,000 distinct CDR3 sequences, more than 85% occurring once. The CDR3 runs 16 residues. The V end lost 5 bases, the J end lost 2 bases, and 13 bases lay between the germline ends. CDR1 SGHVS and CDR2 FQNEAQ come from the germline V gene. Source material: CD4+ T cells from PBMCs. The sequence derives from a human donor with multiple sclerosis. V and J are TRBV7-8 and TRBJ2-6; D uncertain. As DNA, the CDR3 is TGTGCCAGCAGCCGACCATTGGGGACTGGGGCCAACGTCCTGACTTTC. This sequence encodes CASSRPLGTGANVLTF. Based on the CDR3 plus reference TRBV7-8 and TRBJ2-6, the full variable domain is GAGVSQSPRYKVAKRGQDVALRCDPISGHVSLFWYQQALGQGPEFLTYFQNEAQLDKSGLPSDRFFAERPEGSVSTLKIQRTQQEDSAVYLCASSRPLGTGANVLTFGAGSRLTVL.